This is a list of T cell receptor beta chains from one sample in a study of CDR3 diversity in severe acne. TCRdb redid the calling of the PCR reads with MiXCR, one entry per CDR3 protein. Among more than 85,000 distinct CDR3 sequences listed, 51% were seen once. Sequenced sample: blood. Source of these receptors: a male donor with acne. Each CDR3 is given with its conserved first and last residue. A D gene is named only where the DNA matches it firmly. Not all rows give a size; the values are once, few, many and, for expanded clones, a class.

v_gene	abundance	d_gene	j_gene	CDR3aa	CDR3nt
TRBV29-1	many	.	TRBJ1-2	CSAGDRMGGYTF	TGCAGCGCGGGAGACAGGATGGGTGGCTACACCTTC
TRBV11-1	.	TRBD1	TRBJ2-7	CATNRGTGGLYEQYF	TGTGCCACCAACCGAGGGACAGGGGGCTTATACGAGCAGTACTTC
TRBV12-3/TRBV12-4	.	.	TRBJ1-1	CASNWDGNTEAFF	TGTGCCAGCAACTGGGACGGGAACACTGAAGCTTTCTTT
TRBV10-3	.	.	TRBJ1-1	CATGSGKPSEAFF	TGTGCCACGGGGAGCGGAAAACCTTCTGAAGCTTTCTTT
TRBV10-2	.	TRBD2	TRBJ2-1	CASIEGLAGGYNEQFF	TGCGCCAGCATTGAGGGACTAGCGGGTGGGTACAATGAGCAGTTCTTC
TRBV10-3	few	TRBD1	TRBJ2-2	CAISRVDRGDTGELFF	TGTGCCATCAGCCGAGTCGACAGGGGCGACACCGGGGAGCTGTTTTTT
TRBV9	.	.	TRBJ2-2	CASKQENTGELFF	TGTGCCAGCAAGCAGGAGAACACCGGGGAGCTGTTTTTT
TRBV9	.	.	TRBJ1-4	CASSVDGDPGEKLFF	TGTGCCAGCAGCGTAGATGGGGATCCTGGTGAAAAACTGTTTTTT
TRBV13	once	.	TRBJ2-5	CASSLEGRRQETQYF	TGTGCCAGCAGCTTAGAGGGCAGGCGCCAAGAGACCCAGTACTTC
TRBV7-8	many	TRBD2	TRBJ2-2	CASSLRLAGGRTGELFF	TGTGCCAGCAGCCTGCGACTAGCGGGAGGGAGAACCGGGGAGCTGTTTTTT
TRBV29-1	.	.	TRBJ1-1	CSVRAGTEAFF	TGCAGCGTTCGAGCGGGCACTGAAGCTTTCTTT
TRBV10-3	.	.	TRBJ2-7	CAISHAGTGANEQYF	TGTGCCATCAGTCATGCGGGGACTGGGGCCAACGAGCAGTACTTC
TRBV25-1	.	TRBD1	TRBJ1-2	CASSYSDRGDGYTF	TGTGCCAGCAGTTATTCCGACAGGGGCGATGGCTACACCTTC
TRBV20-1	.	.	TRBJ2-2	CSATGGSGELFF	TGCAGTGCTACCGGGGGTAGCGGGGAGCTGTTTTTT
TRBV7-6	medium-sized	.	TRBJ2-7	CASSPWQGKTYEQYF	TGTGCCAGCAGCCCCTGGCAGGGGAAAACCTACGAGCAGTACTTC
TRBV7-9	many	TRBD1	TRBJ1-1	CASRRPDRGPEAFF	TGTGCCAGCAGACGACCTGACAGGGGCCCTGAAGCTTTCTTT
TRBV19	.	.	TRBJ1-1	CASSKYGTEAFF	TGTGCCAGTAGTAAATATGGGACTGAAGCTTTCTTT
TRBV10-3	many	TRBD1	TRBJ2-5	CAISESRTGGAETQYF	TGTGCCATCAGTGAGTCACGGACAGGGGGCGCCGAGACCCAGTACTTC
TRBV28	.	.	TRBJ1-5	CASTRTDSNQPQHF	TGTGCCAGCACCAGAACCGATAGCAATCAGCCCCAGCATTTT
TRBV29-1	.	.	TRBJ1-2	CSVEQGWGDYGYTF	TGCAGCGTTGAGCAGGGATGGGGTGACTATGGCTACACCTTC
TRBV20-1	.	.	TRBJ2-7	CSAHAPANNEQCF	TGCAGTGCTCACGCCCCAGCTAACAACGAGCAGTGCTTC
TRBV29-1	.	.	TRBJ2-2	CSVWAGELFF	TGCAGCGTATGGGCCGGGGAGCTGTTTTTT
TRBV15	few	.	TRBJ1-5	CATSRDGGSGQPQHF	TGTGCCACCAGCAGAGACGGGGGGTCGGGTCAGCCCCAGCATTTT
TRBV24-1	.	TRBD1	TRBJ2-6	CATSDQGVGANVLTF	TGTGCCACCAGTGACCAGGGGGTTGGGGCCAACGTCCTGACTTTC
TRBV20-1	.	.	TRBJ1-3	CSANDRFSGNTIYF	TGCAGTGCTAACGACAGATTCTCTGGAAACACCATATATTTT
TRBV12-3/TRBV12-4	many	.	TRBJ2-7	CASSLEAAGDYEQYF	TGTGCCAGCAGTTTAGAGGCGGCAGGGGACTACGAGCAGTACTTC
TRBV5-1	many	.	TRBJ1-6	CASGRVDNSPLHF	TGCGCCAGCGGAAGGGTGGATAATTCACCCCTCCACTTT
TRBV6-6	few	.	TRBJ1-4	CASSASEKLFF	TGTGCCAGCAGTGCCTCTGAAAAACTGTTTTTT
TRBV2	.	TRBD2	TRBJ2-7	CANRGGTSGRYEQYF	TGTGCCAACAGGGGGGGGACTAGCGGACGTTACGAGCAGTACTTC
TRBV7-9	many	.	TRBJ2-1	CASSLKAEQFF	TGTGCCAGCAGCTTAAAGGCAGAGCAGTTCTTC
TRBV20-1	.	.	TRBJ1-1	CSVTKNTEAFF	TGCAGTGTAACAAAGAACACTGAAGCTTTCTTT
TRBV20-1	few	TRBD2	TRBJ2-7	CSARPSGRYEQYF	TGCAGTGCTAGACCTAGCGGGAGATACGAGCAGTACTTC
TRBV29-1	.	.	TRBJ2-7	CSVRDYACEQYF	.
TRBV25-1	few	.	TRBJ2-5	CASSVTGQETQYF	TGTGCCAGCAGTGTTACAGGACAAGAGACCCAGTACTTC
TRBV20-1	.	TRBD2	TRBJ2-7	CSASLRERVNEQYF	TGCAGTGCTAGTTTGCGGGAGCGCGTCAACGAGCAGTACTTC
TRBV3-2	many	.	TRBJ2-1	CASSQVRGSYNEQFF	TGTGCCAGCAGCCAAGTCCGCGGAAGCTACAATGAGCAGTTCTTC
TRBV25-1	few	.	TRBJ1-3	CASSDTPSRESSGNTIYF	TGTGCCAGCAGTGATACCCCGTCGCGGGAGAGCTCTGGAAACACCATATATTTT
TRBV15	many	.	TRBJ2-7	CATSNSGEQYF	TGTGCCACCAGCAACTCGGGCGAGCAGTACTTC
TRBV30	.	.	TRBJ2-7	CAWSEQFAEQYF	TGTGCCTGGAGTGAACAGTTCGCCGAGCAGTACTTC
TRBV29-1	.	TRBD2	TRBJ2-5	CSVRSGTSGRDAQYF	TGCAGCGTTCGTTCCGGGACTAGCGGGAGGGACGCGCAGTACTTC
TRBV20-1	.	.	TRBJ2-1	CRVGGDTQFF	TGCAGGGTCGGGGGAGATACGCAGTTCTTC
TRBV5-4	.	.	TRBJ1-2	CASSPSGLLVNYGYTF	TGTGCCAGCAGCCCGTCCGGACTGTTAGTTAACTATGGCTACACCTTC
TRBV7-6	.	TRBD2	TRBJ2-1	CASSTGLAGVVEQFF	TGTGCCAGCAGCACCGGACTAGCGGGAGTTGTTGAGCAGTTCTTC
TRBV7-3	.	.	TRBJ2-2	CASSLIGAGELFF	TGTGCCAGCAGCTTAATAGGGGCCGGGGAGCTGTTTTTT
TRBV11-3	.	.	TRBJ2-2	CASSLEERTSLPGELFF	TGTGCCAGCAGCTTAGAGGAGAGGACTTCTCTCCCCGGGGAGCTGTTTTTT
TRBV9	.	.	TRBJ1-6	CASSPNREGSPLHF	TGTGCCAGCAGCCCTAACAGGGAAGGTTCACCCCTCCACTTT
TRBV7-6	.	TRBD2	TRBJ2-2	CASSSQTSGDTNTGELFF	TGTGCCAGCAGCTCTCAGACTAGCGGAGACACGAACACCGGGGAGCTGTTTTTT
TRBV7-2	.	.	TRBJ2-3	CASSTWDTASTDTQYF	TGTGCCAGCAGCACGTGGGACACCGCTAGCACAGATACGCAGTATTTT
TRBV19	.	TRBD2	TRBJ2-1	CASNSGSSEQFF	TGTGCCAGTAACAGCGGGAGTTCTGAGCAGTTCTTC
TRBV29-1	.	TRBD2	TRBJ2-7	CSAVLAGGLYEQYF	TGCAGCGCCGTTCTAGCGGGAGGACTCTACGAGCAGTACTTC
TRBV4-2	.	TRBD1	TRBJ1-1	CASSPQGGGEAFF	TGTGCCAGCAGCCCCCAGGGGGGCGGTGAAGCTTTCTTT
TRBV25-1	few	TRBD2	TRBJ2-1	CATSTVSGRTDEQFF	TGTGCCACCAGCACGGTTAGCGGGAGAACCGATGAGCAGTTCTTC
TRBV20-1	.	.	TRBJ2-7	CSAPRQTRYEQYF	TGCAGTGCCCCGCGACAGACCCGCTACGAGCAGTACTTC